This T cell receptor (beta chain) was sequenced for a study of cytomegalovirus exposure and HLA in healthy donors. Notes on this clone: Its specificity is unknown.

PCR employed 60 Vbeta and 13 Jbeta primers. In the authors' workflow: In a later analysis, 8.5 million to 14 million of 75 million to 85 million unique beta chains occurred in at least two donors. Generated by immunoSEQ multiplex PCR, the TCRdb table keeps only in-frame clones and is missing some. From that table come the V and J calls and clone size; the DNA was used to work out D and trimming. The sample's table shows some 130,000 clones. Findings and caveats of the study: In a later analysis, V- and J-gene trimming of beta chains associated with a DCLRE1C missense variant, replicated independently.

The receptor comes from a middle-aged woman in good health and CMV-seropositive. The sequenced sample was PBMCs.

CDR3 bases: TGTGCCAGCAGCCAAGCTAGCGGGAGTTTGGGGGAGCAGTTCTTC. Amino acid sequence: CASSQASGSLGEQFF. The chain couples TRBV4-2 to TRBJ2-1, with 10 bases lining up with TRBD2. With V trimmed by 1 base and J by 10 bases, 7 bases remained unmatched. Per the germline V gene, CDR1 is LGHNA and CDR2 is YNFKEQ. CDR3 length: 15 amino acids.